This TCR beta chain was recovered during a study of graft-versus-host responses after intestinal transplantation. Background on the study: Multivisceral, liver-intestinal, or isolated intestinal transplants were performed in recipients. Whole-study findings and limits: Peak circulating GvH clone levels were associated with early post-transplant HvG declines. Allograft graft-versus-host to host-versus-graft clonal ratios ran high in patients with graft-donor T cell macrochimerism. Recipient bone marrow held GvH clones, some seen earlier in ileum or blood.

A remark on this clone: Its antigen is as yet unknown.

Germline values: CDR1 ENHRY, CDR2 SYGVKD. V was pared by 0 bases and J by 3 bases, with 3 bases between. The CDR3 has 12 amino acids. Libraries were prepared by immunoSEQ multiplex PCR; TCRdb keeps only in-frame clonotypes and omits some of them. The sample consists of around 110,000 clones, about 92% of them appearing once. The receptor was isolated from a human donor who was the organ donor for an intestinal transplant. The genes are TRBV10-3 and TRBJ2-7; no clear D. The sequencing used unstimulated CD8+ T cells sorted from spleen or lymph node cells, collected before transplant. The CDR3 sequence: CAISESNYEQYF. For the CDR3, the DNA is TGTGCCATCAGTGAGTCGAACTACGAGCAGTACTTC.